Each of the 22 T cell receptor beta chains below was sequenced from the same sample in a study of CD8 T cells in ankylosing spondylitis (TCRdb year 2017). To prepare the library, 5' RACE was applied. These reads were obtained on an Illumina HiSeq 2500. Starting from the raw public reads, TCRdb applied fastp trimming at Q25, assembled clones with MiXCR and retained in-frame beta chains. Rows with one shared CDR3 protein collapse into an entry with the most common genes and DNA. Present in this sample are a few hundred thousand distinct CDR3 sequences, approximately 8% of which were seen just once. The top ten hold approximately 15% of the sample. Summary of the overall study and its limitations: A TCR beta motif made up of several highly homologous amino acid variants appeared to be characteristic of blood from ankylosing spondylitis patients.

What these receptors recognize is not known. The sample comprised blood, either unsorted or a sorted T cell fraction (not recorded which). These receptors were taken from a male donor with ankylosing spondylitis.

This clonotype was observed a handful of times. The V call is TRBV12-3 or TRBV12-4, the J call TRBJ2-2; possible D gene TRBD2, 5 bases. V was cut by 3 bases and J by 4 bases, with 12 bases left in between. The CDR3 contains 15 residues. CDR3 loop: CASSLHEGSTGELFF. The CDR3 nucleotides are TGTGCCAGCAGTTTGCATGAAGGGAGCACCGGGGAGCTGTTTTTT.

In this sample, this clonotype turned up a few times. The CDR3 loop is CASSYYRVTEQYF. The CDR3 nucleotides read TGTGCCAGCAGTTACTACAGGGTGACCGAGCAGTACTTC. This sequence joins TRBV12-3 or TRBV12-4 and TRBJ2-7; maybe TRBD1 (6 bases). Trimming removed 4 bases from V and 6 bases from J, with 13 bases in between. This CDR3 has 13 amino acids.

This clonotype has a single count. The chain employs TRBV11-2 and TRBJ2-7; possible D gene TRBD2, 6 bases. CDR1 and CDR2 (germline): SGHAT, FQNNGV. V gave up 5 bases and J gave up 7 bases, with 18 bases separating them. The CDR3 has 14 amino acids. The chain's CDR3 is CASSRGSQSGEQYF. The CDR3 DNA is TGTGCCAGCAGCCGGGGGAGTCAGTCGGGGGAGCAGTACTTC.

This clonotype has a handful of counts. CDR3: CSARPPGQGGNNEQFF. The CDR3 region has the DNA TGCAGTGCCCGCCCCCCGGGACAGGGCGGGAACAATGAGCAGTTCTTC. V and J are TRBV20-1 and TRBJ2-1, with TRBD1 matching over 9 bases. Trimming took 6 bases from V and 5 from J; bases not matched to a gene: 14. The germline V gene has CDR1 DFQATT and CDR2 SNEGSKA (reference sequence). The CDR3 runs 16 residues.

The table lists this clonotype with a few counts. The rearrangement joins TRBV5-1 to TRBJ2-1, with 7 nucleotides matching TRBD2. CDR1 and CDR2 from the germline V gene are SGHRS and YFSETQ. This CDR3 is 17 amino acids long. Trimming cost V 5 bases and J 1 base; bases outside gene matches: 12. The DNA for the CDR3 is TGCGCCAGCAGGGGATGGGCGGGAGCGGATTCCTACAATGAGCAGTTCTTC. It specifies CASRGWAGADSYNEQFF.

This clonotype has more than one count but fewer than ten. The rearrangement uses TRBV13 and TRBJ2-1; TRBD2 matches 11 bases. CDR1 is PRHDT and CDR2 is FYEKMQ in the germline V gene (reference sequence). Trimming took 3 bases from V and 4 from J; bases not matched to a gene: 2. This CDR3 comprises 15 residues. This chain's CDR3 is CASSFSSGRYNEQFF. CDR3 sequence (DNA): TGTGCCAGCAGCTTTTCTAGCGGGAGGTACAATGAGCAGTTCTTC.

This chain links TRBV28 with TRBJ1-1; TRBD1 agrees at 9 bases. The CDR3 totals 14 residues. With 5 bases clipped from V and 5 bases from J, the junction kept 6 bases outside the gene matches. Germline CDR1 is MDHEN and CDR2 is SYDVKM. As DNA, the CDR3 is TGTGCCAGCAGTCCCGGACAGGGGTGGACTGAAGCTTTCTTT. Its translation is CASSPGQGWTEAFF.

This chain uses TRBV20-1 with TRBJ2-1, with TRBD2 matching 12 bases. This CDR3 contains 15 residues. CDR1 is DFQATT, CDR2 SNEGSKA, per germline (reference sequence). Trimming took 3 bases from V and 9 from J; bases not matched to a gene: 9. The CDR3 sequence: CSASSGTSGSLEQFF. CDR3 DNA sequence: TGCAGTGCTAGTTCCGGGACTAGCGGGTCCCTTGAGCAGTTCTTC.

This clonotype occurred many times. The chain carries TRBV29-1 and TRBJ2-3; D possibly corresponds to TRBD1 (6 bases). V was shortened by 6 bases and J by 4 bases, with 8 bases between the two germline ends. Germline assignment: CDR1 SQVTM and CDR2 ANQGSEA. The CDR3 spans 11 residues. This CDR3 is CSVAGADTQYF. The CDR3 DNA is TGCAGCGTGGCAGGGGCAGATACGCAGTATTTT.

The sample holds many counts of this clonotype. The rearrangement uses TRBV4-1 and TRBJ2-1; possibly TRBD1 or TRBD2 for D (5 bases each). The CDR3 sequence is 15 residues long. CDR1 is MGHRA, CDR2 YSYEKL, per germline. Trimming stripped 4 bases from V and 7 bases from J, with 17 bases between. CDR3 in DNA: TGCGCCAGCAGCCCCCACGGGACGTCCACAAATGAGCAGTTCTTC. This codes for CASSPHGTSTNEQFF.

V gene TRBV14 combines with J gene TRBJ2-1; D is undetermined. V dropped 0 bases and J dropped 7 bases, with 13 bases sitting between them. Per germline, CDR1 SGHDN and CDR2 FVKESK. CDR3 length: 15 residues. The CDR3 reads CASSQEWGYINEQFF. The DNA for the CDR3 is TGTGCCAGCAGCCAAGAATGGGGATACATAAATGAGCAGTTCTTC.

This clonotype appeared a few times. The chain is built from TRBV6-1 and TRBJ1-2, with D maybe TRBD1 (5 bases). V lost 8 bases, J lost 3 bases, and 13 bases lay in between. CDR1 is MNHNS and CDR2 is SASEGT in the germline V gene. The CDR3 totals 13 residues. CDR3: CASCRGEYYGYTF. CDR3 nucleotide sequence: TGTGCCAGCTGTCGGGGCGAGTACTATGGCTACACCTTC.

The CDR3 region has the DNA TGTGCCAGCAGCCTACGACGCCTGGAGCTGTTTTTT. Amino acids: CASSLRRLELFF. The V call is TRBV3-1, the J call TRBJ2-2; D gene ambiguous. This CDR3 has 12 amino acids. V shed 4 bases and J shed 10 bases, with 10 bases lying between them. The germline V gene encodes CDR1 LGHDT and CDR2 YNNKEL (reference sequence).

The table lists this clonotype with many counts. The chain recombines TRBV5-1 with TRBJ1-1; no firm D call. CDR1 is SGHRS, CDR2 YFSETQ, per germline. This CDR3 is built from 14 residues. V lost 0 bases and J 1 base, leaving 7 bases between the germline ends. CDR3 in amino acids: CASSLGQTNTEAFF. The CDR3 bases are TGCGCCAGCAGCTTGGGACAAACGAACACTGAAGCTTTCTTT.

V and J are TRBV6-1 and TRBJ2-5, with 8 bases fitting TRBD2. Germline CDR1 and CDR2: MNHNS and SASEGT. CDR3 size: 14 residues. Unmatched junction bases numbered 8, after V lost 6 bases and J lost 5 bases. CDR3 sequence: CASSSGGARETQYF. CDR3 DNA: TGTGCCAGCAGCTCCGGGGGGGCCAGGGAGACCCAGTACTTC.

This clonotype was seen more than once but under ten times. The chain has TRBV5-8 and TRBJ1-1, with a tentative D call TRBD1 (5 bases). The CDR3 sequence is 15 residues long. V was cut by 6 bases and J by 0 bases, with 15 bases left in between. The germline gives CDR1 SGHTS, CDR2 YDEGEE. This CDR3 reads CASKASGIMNTEAFF. The CDR3 nucleotides read TGTGCCAGCAAGGCCTCAGGGATCATGAACACTGAAGCTTTCTTT.

This clonotype was found a few times. J is TRBJ2-7 and V is TRBV4-1; 10 bases agree with TRBD2. This CDR3 spans 17 amino acids. Germline CDR1 reads MGHRA; CDR2 reads YSYEKL. V lost 0 bases, J lost 2 bases, and 7 bases stayed unmatched. DNA of the CDR3: TGCGCCAGCAGCCAAGATCTTAGGAGCGGGAGGGCCTACGAGCAGTACTTC. It is translated as CASSQDLRSGRAYEQYF.

This chain links TRBV12-3 or TRBV12-4 with TRBJ2-5, with TRBD2 identical over 13 bases. The CDR3 consists of 15 residues. Germline trimming cut 6 bases from V and 4 bases from J; bases unmatched to any gene: 5. CDR3: CASSGLAGARETQYF. CDR3 coding DNA: TGTGCCAGCAGCGGACTAGCGGGAGCCCGAGAGACCCAGTACTTC.

The chain carries TRBV5-1 and TRBJ1-3, with 7 bases matching TRBD1. With V trimmed by 4 bases and J by 9 bases, 10 bases remained unmatched. The V gene's germline CDR1 is SGHRS and CDR2 YFSETQ. This CDR3 contains 14 residues. Here the CDR3 reads CASSAGQVLGTIYF. Here the CDR3 DNA reads TGCGCCAGCAGCGCCGGACAGGTCTTGGGCACCATATATTTT.

The J gene is TRBJ2-1, the V gene TRBV5-1; 14 positions agree with TRBD2. Germline loops: CDR1 SGHRS, CDR2 YFSETQ. This CDR3 spans 17 amino acids. V lost 0 bases, J lost 3 bases, and 2 bases stayed unmatched. The CDR3 region is CASSLGGTSGSYNEQFF. The CDR3 nucleotides are TGCGCCAGCAGCTTGGGAGGGACTAGCGGGAGCTACAATGAGCAGTTCTTC.

This clonotype was detected many times. The chain recombines TRBV6-2 or TRBV6-3 with TRBJ1-2; D gene uncertain. This CDR3 contains 16 residues. Germline loops: CDR1 MNHEY, CDR2 SVGEGT. The V gene lost 4 bases and the J gene lost 4 bases, with 19 bases spanning the gap. The CDR3 bases are TGTGCCAGCAGTTTGCCGGGTTCCACGCTCGGCTATGGCTACACCTTC. Its protein product is CASSLPGSTLGYGYTF.

This clonotype was seen more than once but under ten times. The gene calls are TRBV18 and TRBJ1-5; D is unclear. The CDR3 contains 13 residues. Looked up from germline, CDR1 is KGHSH and CDR2 is LQKENI. Trimming removed 3 bases at V and 11 bases at J, with 14 bases between. The CDR3 bases are TGTGCCAGCTCACCCGCTCTATTGGAGGCCCAGCATTTT. It encodes CASSPALLEAQHF.